The rows below give T cell receptor beta chains drawn from one sample of a study of T cells in Graves' hyperthyroidism and ophthalmopathy. Using its own MiXCR run on the multiplex PCR reads, TCRdb lists one record per CDR3 protein. Of approximately 690,000 distinct CDR3 sequences in the sample, less than 25% are singletons; the top ten hold under 35%. Sample: blood. The receptors originated from a man aged 25-45 years with Graves' ophthalmopathy. CDR3s include the opening cysteine and the closing phenylalanine or tryptophan. Fields, in order: V gene, J gene, D gene, clone size, CDR3 DNA, CDR3 protein. The D gene is left open where the match is weak. Expanded clones are given a class, and other clones once, few, many or no size at all.

v_gene: TRBV2
j_gene: TRBJ2-1
d_gene: .
abundance: many
CDR3nt: TGTGCCAGCAGTGAATTGGCGGTCGTTGATGAGCAGTTCTTC
CDR3aa: CASSELAVVDEQFF

v_gene: TRBV5-4
j_gene: TRBJ1-1
d_gene: TRBD1
abundance: few
CDR3nt: TGTGCCAGCAGGCGGGACAGGATGAACACTGAAGCTTTCTTT
CDR3aa: CASRRDRMNTEAFF

v_gene: TRBV9
j_gene: TRBJ2-1
d_gene: .
abundance: .
CDR3nt: TGTGCCAGCAGCGTTGGGGACTTAGCTAACAATGAGCAGTTCTTC
CDR3aa: CASSVGDLANNEQFF

v_gene: TRBV7-2
j_gene: TRBJ2-1
d_gene: TRBD2
abundance: .
CDR3nt: TGTGCCAGCAGCTCGACTAGCCTCTACAATGAGCAGTTCTTC
CDR3aa: CASSSTSLYNEQFF

v_gene: TRBV7-2
j_gene: TRBJ2-7
d_gene: TRBD2
abundance: .
CDR3nt: TGTGCCAGCAGTTACACTAGCGGGGAATACGAGCAGTACTTC
CDR3aa: CASSYTSGEYEQYF

v_gene: TRBV20-1
j_gene: TRBJ1-1
d_gene: .
abundance: many
CDR3nt: TGCAGTGCTAGAGACAAAGACACGTATAGCACTGAAGCTTTCTTT
CDR3aa: CSARDKDTYSTEAFF

v_gene: TRBV28
j_gene: TRBJ1-6
d_gene: .
abundance: .
CDR3nt: TGTGCCAGCACCGATAGTATGGGAGGATCTAATTCACCCCTCCACTTT
CDR3aa: CASTDSMGGSNSPLHF

v_gene: TRBV28
j_gene: TRBJ2-7
d_gene: TRBD2
abundance: many
CDR3nt: TGTGCCAGCAGTAGGCGGCGGGAGATCGCGTACGAGCAGTACTTC
CDR3aa: CASSRRREIAYEQYF

v_gene: TRBV27
j_gene: TRBJ1-2
d_gene: TRBD1
abundance: many
CDR3nt: TGTGCCAGCTCCAGACAGGGGGCCTATGGCTACACCTTC
CDR3aa: CASSRQGAYGYTF

v_gene: TRBV5-1
j_gene: TRBJ2-7
d_gene: TRBD1
abundance: .
CDR3nt: TGCGCCAGCAGCCCGCAGACGGGTGTGGGACAGTCCTACGAGCAGTACTTC
CDR3aa: CASSPQTGVGQSYEQYF

v_gene: TRBV11-2
j_gene: TRBJ2-1
d_gene: TRBD2
abundance: many
CDR3nt: TGTGCCAGCAGCTTAGAATCGTGGCTAGCGGGGGGGAATGAGCAGTTCTTC
CDR3aa: CASSLESWLAGGNEQFF

v_gene: TRBV29-1
j_gene: TRBJ1-6
d_gene: .
abundance: few
CDR3nt: TGCAGCGTAGCCCGGACATCGAATTCACCCCTCCACTTT
CDR3aa: CSVARTSNSPLHF

v_gene: TRBV15
j_gene: TRBJ1-2
d_gene: .
abundance: few
CDR3nt: TGTGCCACCAGCAGACAGAACCTTGCCGGCTACACCTTC
CDR3aa: CATSRQNLAGYTF

v_gene: TRBV11-2
j_gene: TRBJ2-1
d_gene: TRBD2
abundance: many
CDR3nt: TGTGCCAGCAGCTTAGATCCCCTAGCGGCTGAGCAGTTCTTC
CDR3aa: CASSLDPLAAEQFF

v_gene: TRBV7-3
j_gene: TRBJ2-3
d_gene: .
abundance: many
CDR3nt: TGTGCCAGCAGCAAAGGCAGCGGGCTAAGTTCCACAGATACGCAGTATTTT
CDR3aa: CASSKGSGLSSTDTQYF

v_gene: TRBV3-1
j_gene: TRBJ2-3
d_gene: TRBD2
abundance: many
CDR3nt: TGTGCCAGCAGCCGTTGGGGACTAGCACAAGATACGCAGTATTTT
CDR3aa: CASSRWGLAQDTQYF

v_gene: TRBV24-1
j_gene: TRBJ2-3
d_gene: TRBD2
abundance: many
CDR3nt: TGTGCCACCAGCTTCCCGGGACTAGCGGGAGTTGCAGATACGCAGTATTTT
CDR3aa: CATSFPGLAGVADTQYF

v_gene: TRBV5-6
j_gene: TRBJ2-3
d_gene: .
abundance: .
CDR3nt: TGTGCCAGCAGCTCCCGAGACGATACGCAGTATTTT
CDR3aa: CASSSRDDTQYF

v_gene: TRBV7-2
j_gene: TRBJ2-1
d_gene: .
abundance: .
CDR3nt: TGTGCCAGCAGGACAGGAACCTACAATGAGCAGTTCTTC
CDR3aa: CASRTGTYNEQFF

v_gene: TRBV2
j_gene: TRBJ1-2
d_gene: .
abundance: many
CDR3nt: TGTGCCAGCAGTAAGACAGCCCTCAACTATGGCTACACCTTC
CDR3aa: CASSKTALNYGYTF

v_gene: TRBV7-2
j_gene: TRBJ2-3
d_gene: .
abundance: many
CDR3nt: TGTGCCAGCAGCTTCGGGCAGGGGTTCACAGATACGCAGTATTTT
CDR3aa: CASSFGQGFTDTQYF

v_gene: TRBV6-2/TRBV6-3
j_gene: TRBJ2-1
d_gene: .
abundance: .
CDR3nt: TGTGCCAGCAGTTACCCCGCAGGGGGGCATGAGCAGTTCTTC
CDR3aa: CASSYPAGGHEQFF

v_gene: TRBV20-1
j_gene: TRBJ2-7
d_gene: TRBD2
abundance: .
CDR3nt: TGCAGTGCTAGAGAGGGGGGGGTCGGCGAGCAGTACTTC
CDR3aa: CSAREGGVGEQYF

v_gene: TRBV27
j_gene: TRBJ2-3
d_gene: TRBD1
abundance: few
CDR3nt: TGTGCCAGCAGTTTAGGACAGGCTAGCACAGATACGCAGTATTTT
CDR3aa: CASSLGQASTDTQYF

v_gene: TRBV9
j_gene: TRBJ2-4
d_gene: .
abundance: .
CDR3nt: TGTGCCAGCAGCGTTGAAAGCGGCCTAGCCAAAAACATTCAGTACTTC
CDR3aa: CASSVESGLAKNIQYF

v_gene: TRBV5-1
j_gene: TRBJ2-1
d_gene: TRBD2
abundance: many
CDR3nt: TGCGCCAGCAGTTCCCTAGCGGGAGGGAGGGATGAGCAGTTCTTC
CDR3aa: CASSSLAGGRDEQFF

v_gene: TRBV12-3/TRBV12-4
j_gene: TRBJ1-1
d_gene: .
abundance: .
CDR3nt: TGTGCCAGCAAAAAGGATGGAGCTTTCTTT
CDR3aa: CASKKDGAFF

v_gene: TRBV7-3
j_gene: TRBJ2-2
d_gene: .
abundance: many
CDR3nt: TGTGCCTCCGAGGGGCACGGGGAGCTGTTTTTT
CDR3aa: CASEGHGELFF

v_gene: TRBV20-1
j_gene: TRBJ1-4
d_gene: .
abundance: .
CDR3nt: TGCAGTGCTAGGGCGGACGGTGAAAAACTGTTTTTT
CDR3aa: CSARADGEKLFF

v_gene: TRBV20-1
j_gene: TRBJ2-1
d_gene: .
abundance: few
CDR3nt: TGCAGTGCCCTCTCTCTAGGGTCTCCGGGATACAATGAGCAGTTCTTC
CDR3aa: CSALSLGSPGYNEQFF

v_gene: TRBV12-3/TRBV12-4
j_gene: TRBJ1-6
d_gene: .
abundance: many
CDR3nt: TGTGCCAGCAGTTTGGATGCGCAGGGCTGGCGGAATTCACCCCTCCACTTT
CDR3aa: CASSLDAQGWRNSPLHF

v_gene: TRBV6-1
j_gene: TRBJ2-5
d_gene: TRBD1
abundance: .
CDR3nt: TGTGCCAGCACTCCAGGGAGGACAGGGGGAGCGGAGACCCAGTACTTC
CDR3aa: CASTPGRTGGAETQYF

v_gene: TRBV30
j_gene: TRBJ1-2
d_gene: .
abundance: few
CDR3nt: TGTGCCTGGACCGGGCCCCAGGTTGGCTACACCTTC
CDR3aa: CAWTGPQVGYTF

v_gene: TRBV27
j_gene: TRBJ2-3
d_gene: .
abundance: many
CDR3nt: TGTGCCAGCAGTTTAGACATCCTGAGGGGTACGCAGTATTTT
CDR3aa: CASSLDILRGTQYF

v_gene: TRBV3-1
j_gene: TRBJ2-3
d_gene: TRBD2
abundance: .
CDR3nt: TGTGCCAGCAGCCATTCCTGGCCTAGCGGGAGTAGAACAGATACGCAGTATTTT
CDR3aa: CASSHSWPSGSRTDTQYF

v_gene: TRBV19
j_gene: TRBJ2-3
d_gene: .
abundance: .
CDR3nt: TGTGCCAGTAGTATCTCCGCGGGGTCCTTTGGTACGCAGTATTTT
CDR3aa: CASSISAGSFGTQYF

v_gene: TRBV2
j_gene: TRBJ1-5
d_gene: .
abundance: few
CDR3nt: TGTGCCAGCACAAAACCGGGACAAGGAATCAATCAGCCCCAGCATTTT
CDR3aa: CASTKPGQGINQPQHF

v_gene: TRBV29-1
j_gene: TRBJ2-4
d_gene: TRBD2
abundance: .
CDR3nt: TGCAGCGTTGAAGGGACTAGAGGACCCAAAAACATTCAGTACTTC
CDR3aa: CSVEGTRGPKNIQYF

v_gene: TRBV11-2
j_gene: TRBJ2-1
d_gene: TRBD2
abundance: .
CDR3nt: TGTGCCAGCAGCTTACGTCTCCCGGCTAGCGGTTACAATGAGCAGTTCTTC
CDR3aa: CASSLRLPASGYNEQFF

v_gene: TRBV27
j_gene: TRBJ2-7
d_gene: .
abundance: few
CDR3nt: TGTGCCAGCAGTTTATCATGGGCTCCCAACTACGAGCAGTACTTC
CDR3aa: CASSLSWAPNYEQYF

v_gene: TRBV5-4
j_gene: TRBJ1-1
d_gene: .
abundance: .
CDR3nt: TGTGCCAGCAGCTTGGCCGGGACCAGAGCGAACACTGAAGCTTTCTTT
CDR3aa: CASSLAGTRANTEAFF

v_gene: TRBV29-1
j_gene: TRBJ2-7
d_gene: TRBD2
abundance: .
CDR3nt: TGCAGCGCAGAGCAAGCGGGAGACGAGCAGTACTTC
CDR3aa: CSAEQAGDEQYF

v_gene: TRBV5-1
j_gene: TRBJ2-5
d_gene: TRBD1
abundance: .
CDR3nt: TGCGCCAGCAGCTCCGGACAGGGTATGCAAGAGACCCAGTACTTC
CDR3aa: CASSSGQGMQETQYF

v_gene: TRBV6-1
j_gene: TRBJ2-7
d_gene: TRBD2
abundance: many
CDR3nt: TGTGCCAGCAGGAAAGGGACTAGCGGAACCCCATCCTACGAGCAGTACTTC
CDR3aa: CASRKGTSGTPSYEQYF

v_gene: TRBV25-1
j_gene: TRBJ2-1
d_gene: TRBD2
abundance: .
CDR3nt: TGTGCCAGCAGTGGGAGGACTAGCGGGATTAGCTCCTACAATGAGCAGTTCTTC
CDR3aa: CASSGRTSGISSYNEQFF

v_gene: TRBV28
j_gene: TRBJ1-5
d_gene: .
abundance: many
CDR3nt: TGTGCCAGCAGCTGGGCCTCCAATCAGCCCCAGCATTTT
CDR3aa: CASSWASNQPQHF

v_gene: TRBV29-1
j_gene: TRBJ1-4
d_gene: TRBD1
abundance: few
CDR3nt: TGCAGCGTCGTTAGGACAGGGAGCGAAAAACTGTTTTTT
CDR3aa: CSVVRTGSEKLFF

v_gene: TRBV11-2
j_gene: TRBJ2-3
d_gene: .
abundance: many
CDR3nt: TGTGCCAGCAGCTTAGGGGCAGATACGCAGTATTTT
CDR3aa: CASSLGADTQYF

v_gene: TRBV7-3
j_gene: TRBJ2-1
d_gene: TRBD2
abundance: .
CDR3nt: TGTGCCAGCAGCCCGCGACTAGCGGGACCCAATGAGCAGTTCTTC
CDR3aa: CASSPRLAGPNEQFF

v_gene: TRBV6-4
j_gene: TRBJ1-2
d_gene: .
abundance: .
CDR3nt: TGTGCCAGCTCCCAAAGGACAGACTATGGCTACACCTTC
CDR3aa: CASSQRTDYGYTF

v_gene: TRBV27
j_gene: TRBJ2-5
d_gene: TRBD1
abundance: .
CDR3nt: TGTGCCAGCAGGGGGACAGGTGAGACCCAGTACTTC
CDR3aa: CASRGTGETQYF

v_gene: TRBV12-3/TRBV12-4
j_gene: TRBJ1-3
d_gene: TRBD1
abundance: .
CDR3nt: TGTGCCAACAGTTTTCAGGGGGCAGGAAACACCATATATTTT
CDR3aa: CANSFQGAGNTIYF